These T cell receptor beta chains were read from a single sample in a study of T cell changes during pregnancy in multiple sclerosis. The assay was immunoSEQ multiplex PCR, and TCRdb's table has in-frame clones only and misses some. The sample lists fewer than 13,000 clones; about 83% were seen once. The sample was CD8+ T cells from peripheral blood mononuclear cells, taken in the third trimester of pregnancy. The receptors were gathered from a female donor in good health, enrolled as a control in a pregnancy study. CDR3s include the opening cysteine and the closing phenylalanine or tryptophan. D genes are given only for firm matches. Size is omitted from some rows. Given values are once, few, many or a class for expanded clones.

v_gene,abundance,d_gene,j_gene,CDR3aa,CDR3nt
TRBV21-1,few,NA,TRBJ2-1,CASSTPLKPLAGGCYNEQFF,TGTGCCAGCAGCACCCCCTTAAAGCCGCTAGCGGGGGGGTGCTACAATGAGCAGTTCTTC
TRBV2,NA,NA,TRBJ2-4,CASSGQDPLAKNIQYF,TGTGCCAGCAGTGGACAGGATCCGCTAGCCAAAAACATTCAGTACTTC
TRBV6-1,NA,TRBD2,TRBJ2-1,CATLGEGYNEQFF,TGTGCCACCCTTGGGGAGGGCTACAATGAGCAGTTCTTC
TRBV6-1,NA,TRBD1,TRBJ2-1,CASSGQGHDEQFF,TGTGCCAGCAGCGGACAGGGTCACGATGAGCAGTTCTTC
TRBV28,NA,TRBD1,TRBJ1-6,CASSLWVGTGAFFKPLHF,TGTGCCAGCAGTTTATGGGTAGGAACAGGGGCCTTCTTTAAACCCCTCCACTTT
TRBV4-1,NA,NA,TRBJ2-3,CASRGGLTTDTQYF,TGCGCCAGCAGGGGCGGGTTAACGACAGATACGCAGTATTTT
TRBV27,NA,NA,TRBJ1-4,CASSLSLGGLGKLFF,TGTGCCAGCAGTTTATCCCTCGGCGGGTTAGGGAAACTGTTTTTT
TRBV7-8,NA,NA,TRBJ2-7,CASSSRSYEQYF,TGTGCCAGCAGCTCCCGCTCCTACGAGCAGTACTTC
TRBV6-5,medium-sized,NA,TRBJ1-1,CASSYLGQSEAFF,TGTGCCAGCAGTTACCTCGGACAGAGTGAAGCTTTCTTT
TRBV5-6,NA,TRBD2,TRBJ2-7,CASSLGTSIHEQYF,TGTGCCAGCAGCTTGGGGACTAGCATACACGAGCAGTACTTC
TRBV7-9,NA,TRBD2,TRBJ2-1,CASSSQEWREAAYNEQFF,TGTGCCAGCAGCTCCCAGGAGTGGCGGGAGGCCGCCTACAATGAGCAGTTCTTC
TRBV15,few,TRBD2,TRBJ2-3,CATSDGTSGVGDTQYF,TGTGCCACCAGCGACGGGACTAGCGGGGTGGGAGATACGCAGTATTTT
TRBV6-4,NA,TRBD1,TRBJ2-1,CASRAGQGGNEQFF,TGTGCCAGCAGGGCGGGACAGGGGGGCAATGAGCAGTTCTTC
TRBV6-4,NA,NA,TRBJ1-1,CASSARGVTEAFF,TGTGCCAGCAGTGCACGGGGGGTCACTGAAGCTTTCTTT
TRBV29-1,NA,NA,TRBJ2-7,CSARVANEQYF,TGCAGCGCCAGGGTCGCAAACGAGCAGTACTTC
TRBV6-1,NA,NA,TRBJ1-1,CASSGGRAEAFF,TGTGCCAGCTCGGGGGGTAGGGCTGAAGCTTTCTTT
TRBV15,NA,NA,TRBJ1-4,CATSSPSWGEKLFF,TGTGCCACCAGCAGCCCGTCGTGGGGCGAAAAACTGTTTTTT
TRBV6-1,NA,TRBD1,TRBJ2-3,CASSESGGTGADTQYF,TGTGCCAGCAGTGAAAGCGGCGGGACAGGCGCAGATACGCAGTATTTT
TRBV6-4,NA,NA,TRBJ2-3,CASSESGSTDTQYF,TGTGCCAGCAGTGAGAGCGGGAGCACAGATACGCAGTATTTT
TRBV29-1,NA,NA,TRBJ1-2,CSVETGKVRGYTF,TGCAGCGTTGAAACAGGGAAGGTGCGTGGCTACACCTTC
TRBV21-1,NA,NA,TRBJ2-1,CASSKKETLDYNEQFF,TGTGCCAGCAGCAAAAAGGAGACCCTAGACTACAATGAGCAGTTCTTC
TRBV4-1,NA,NA,TRBJ2-3,CASSQYQGTDTQYF,TGCGCCAGCAGCCAATATCAGGGCACAGATACGCAGTATTTT
TRBV5-4,NA,TRBD2,TRBJ2-1,CASSGLPGLAGLNEQFF,TGTGCCAGCAGCGGACTCCCGGGACTAGCGGGACTAAATGAGCAGTTCTTC
TRBV28,once,TRBD2,TRBJ2-7,CASRSPTGLAGASYEQYF,TGTGCCAGCAGATCTCCGACGGGACTAGCGGGGGCCTCCTACGAGCAGTACTTC
TRBV6-5,NA,NA,TRBJ2-6,CASSYGASGANVLTF,TGTGCCAGCAGTTACGGGGCCTCTGGGGCCAACGTCCTGACTTTC
TRBV4-3,NA,NA,TRBJ1-4,CASRNSLNEKLFF,TGCGCCAGTAGGAACAGCCTGAATGAAAAACTGTTTTTT